This TCR beta chain was sequenced for a study of blood T cell repertoires in COVID-19 (dated by TCRdb to the early 2020s). In the study overall: Samples covering the acute and convalescent phases of COVID-19 were provided by collaborators in the United States, Italy and Spain. Where available, HLA class I and class II types were obtained from metadata supplied by the sample provider rather than from assay-based typing. The prospective study material was composed of cDNA or gDNA derived from T cells, B-cell-depleted T cells, or PBMCs. Subjects who had been exposed to COVID-19, were actively infected with it, or had recovered from it provided the deeply sampled blood TCRbeta repertoires that made up the dataset. The samples were drawn from the first 160 participants of the ongoing ImmuneRACE study and from over a thousand subjects provided by 6 global collaborators. Sample metadata almost always included a de-identified subject ID, COVID-19 status, age in years and sex. The repertoires were released in a freely available public database meant as a resource for research on the immune response to SARS-CoV-2. What the study reported, not specific to this receptor: How much clinical and demographic metadata was included differed by source and by participant, and the metadata was provided uncurated.

Each collaborating institution followed its own protocols to collect whole blood in K2EDTA tubes. For TCRbeta analysis, collaborator samples were shipped as frozen whole blood, as isolated PBMCs, or as DNA extracted from either sample type. TCRbeta CDR3 regions were amplified from genomic DNA using the immunoSEQ Assay, a bias-controlled multiplex PCR. The study's own analysis went as follows. The number of nucleated cells in each sample was estimated from the amplification of reference gene primers within the assay. Sequence reads were collapsed and filtered to measure the absolute abundance of every unique TCRbeta CDR3 rearrangement. For each sample, productive Simpson clonality was calculated as the square root of Simpson's diversity index over productive rearrangements. Entries here come from immuneACCESS through TCRdb and include only in-frame sequences with V and J called. Some clones fail to appear in such tables; in the studies checked, an unresolved V gene covers under half of the shortfall, and the cause of the remainder is unknown. The V and J calls and clone size come from that table; D and trimming were worked out from the DNA. This sample lists under 60,000 clones; more than 70% were detected once. Over 4.5% of the sample belongs to the ten largest clones.

Comment on this clone: Its cognate antigen has yet to be identified. One base away there is no much larger clone; base qualities are not given.

Trimming takes 5 bases from V and 1 base from J, and the germline ends sit 9 bases apart. According to the germline V gene, CDR1 reads SGHTA and CDR2 reads FQGNSA. The CDR3 sequence holds 14 residues, the cysteine and phenylalanine included. The retained sequence is limited to the CDR3, 42 bases, with the frame set at the first base. The sequenced material came from peripheral blood. The sequence links TRBV7-2 to TRBJ2-1; perhaps TRBD2 is the D gene, with 6 bases matching. The sequence was collected from a human donor in a cohort sampled during active COVID-19. The CDR3 reads CASSPRGSYNEQFF. The base sequence is TGTGCCAGCAGCCCCCGGGGGTCCTACAATGAGCAGTTCTTC. When the CDR3 is completed using the reference TRBV7-2 and TRBJ2-1 genes on either side, the full variable domain is GAGVSQSPSNKVTEKGKDVELRCDPISGHTALYWYRQSLGQGLEFLIYFQGNSAPDKSGLPSDRFSAERTGGSVSTLTIQRTQQEDSAVYLCASSPRGSYNEQFFGPGTRLTVL.